This T cell receptor (beta chain) was captured in a study of graft-versus-host responses after intestinal transplantation. Study details: Every one of the recipients received anti-thymocyte globulin induction and afterwards took tacrolimus and steroids for approximately three years.

The CDR3 has 15 residues. Trimming removed 0 bases at V and 2 bases at J, with 10 bases between. CDR1 is WNHNN, CDR2 SYGVQD, per germline (reference sequence). A note on this clone: The target antigen is unknown.

Whole-study results and caveats: GvH clone levels peaked in circulation, and this peak was associated with early post-transplant HvG declines. Recipient marrow harbored GvH clones, some of which surfaced first in ileum or blood.

The data were produced by immunoSEQ multiplex PCR, yet TCRdb's version contains in-frame clones alone and is incomplete. The repertoire consists of under 100,000 clones, with 90% to 95% occurring once and the leading ten covering 1.1%. The specimen comprised unstimulated CD8+ T cells sorted from spleen or lymph node cells, sampled before transplant. This clonotype was obtained from a human donor who was the organ donor for an intestinal transplant. J is TRBJ1-1 and V is TRBV10-1; D might be TRBD1 (5 bases). As DNA, the CDR3 is TGCGCCAGCAGTGAGTCGAAGGGGTTCAACACTGAAGCTTTCTTT. This encodes CASSESKGFNTEAFF.